Listed below are T cell receptor beta chains from one sample, sequenced in a study of beta chain features in type 1 diabetes. Measured with immunoSEQ multiplex PCR; TCRdb has only the in-frame clones, and not every one. The table records hundreds of thousands of clones, around 28% of them present only once. The sample taken for sequencing was naive CD4+ T cells from blood. Source of these receptors: a young man in good health. Each CDR3 is given with its conserved first and last residue. A D gene is named only where the DNA matches it firmly. Size is stated for part of the rows, as once, few or many counts, or as a class when the clone is expanded.

v_call	j_call	d_call	clone_size	cdr3_nt	cdr3_aa
TRBV7-9	TRBJ2-2	TRBD1	.	TGTGCCAGCATCCTACAGGGGGCGCCGAACACCGGGGAGCTGTTTTTT	CASILQGAPNTGELFF
TRBV18	TRBJ2-7	TRBD1	.	TGTGCCAGCTCACGGGCGGGACAGGGACGCGAGCAGTACTTC	CASSRAGQGREQYF
TRBV25-1	TRBJ2-5	.	.	TGTGCCAGCAGGCAGCATAGGACCCAGTACTTC	CASRQHRTQYF
TRBV30	TRBJ2-3	TRBD1	.	TGTGCCTGGAGTGAGGAGGACAGGCGGAGGGATACGCAGTATTTT	CAWSEEDRRRDTQYF
TRBV29-1	TRBJ2-1	TRBD2	few	TGCAGCGTTGAAGGGACTAGCGGGAGTTTGAGTGAGCAGTTCTTC	CSVEGTSGSLSEQFF
TRBV29-1	TRBJ2-7	TRBD2	few	TGCAGCGCCGGGACTAGCATTACCTACGAGCAGTACTTC	CSAGTSITYEQYF
TRBV5-6	TRBJ2-1	.	few	TGTGCCAGCAGCTTGGTCTACTTCGGCGAGCAGTTCTTC	CASSLVYFGEQFF
TRBV30	TRBJ2-7	TRBD1	few	TGTGCCTGGAGTACCGGGACAGGGAACACCTACGAGCAGTACTTC	CAWSTGTGNTYEQYF
TRBV15	TRBJ1-3	.	few	TGTGCCACCAGCGCCCGGAGCTCTGGAAACACCATATATTTT	CATSARSSGNTIYF
TRBV18	TRBJ2-3	.	.	TGTGCCAGCTCAGTTTTGGCAGGGGACACAGATACGCAGTATTTT	CASSVLAGDTDTQYF
TRBV6-5	TRBJ2-7	.	.	TGTGCCAGCAGAGCCCAGGGGCTCCCCTACGAGCAGTACTTC	CASRAQGLPYEQYF
TRBV30	TRBJ2-1	.	.	TGTGCCTGGGCCGCAAGGGAAGCTAGGAGGTACAATGAGCAGTTCTTC	CAWAAREARRYNEQFF
TRBV4-2	TRBJ2-5	.	few	TGTGCCAGCAGAGGGACGGGCCAAGAGACCCAGTACTTC	CASRGTGQETQYF
TRBV29-1	TRBJ2-1	.	few	TGCAGCGTAGCTGGCTCGGGGCAGGGGAGGCACGAGCAGTTCTTC	CSVAGSGQGRHEQFF
TRBV30	TRBJ2-2	.	few	TGTGCCTGGAGTGTAGACATCGTTGCCGGGGAGCTGTTTTTT	CAWSVDIVAGELFF
TRBV30	TRBJ2-1	.	.	TGTGCCTATTCGGGGACATACAATGAGCAGTTCTTC	CAYSGTYNEQFF
TRBV30	TRBJ2-5	TRBD2	few	TGTGCCTGGAGTGCCGGGCCCCCAGGCCAGGGACTAGCGGAAGAGGCACAAGAGACCCAGTACTTC	CAWSAGPPGQGLAEEAQETQYF
TRBV7-2	TRBJ1-5	TRBD1	.	TGTGCCAGCAGCTTAAACAGGGGGAGACAGCCCCAGCATTTT	CASSLNRGRQPQHF
TRBV29-1	TRBJ2-5	TRBD2	.	TGCAGCGTTGCCGGACTAGCGGCCCAAGAGACCCAGTACTTC	CSVAGLAAQETQYF
TRBV29-1	TRBJ2-7	TRBD1	.	TGCAGCACCGGGACAGGGGGCTACGAGCAGTACTTC	CSTGTGGYEQYF
TRBV19	TRBJ2-1	TRBD2	.	TGTGCCAGTAGTATCCCTAGCGGGAAATCCTACAATGAGCAGTTCTTC	CASSIPSGKSYNEQFF
TRBV30	TRBJ2-3	TRBD2	few	TGTGCCTGGAGTGGCGGGACTATTGGCGCGCAGTATTTT	CAWSGGTIGAQYF
TRBV5-5	TRBJ2-5	TRBD2	.	TGTGCCAGCAGCACACTAGCGGCCCAAGAGACCCAGTACTTC	CASSTLAAQETQYF
TRBV7-9	TRBJ2-1	.	.	TGTGCCAGCAGCTTAGTTTCCGTTATCTACAATGAGCAGTTCTTC	CASSLVSVIYNEQFF
TRBV9	TRBJ2-3	TRBD1	.	TGTGCCAGCAGCGTAGACCCCACCAGACAGGGGTTAGGGGCAGATACGCAGTATTTT	CASSVDPTRQGLGADTQYF
TRBV27	TRBJ2-7	TRBD2	.	TGTGCCAGCAGAATACTAGCGGGAGGGACCTACGAGCAGTACTTC	CASRILAGGTYEQYF
TRBV5-4	TRBJ1-1	.	few	TGTGCCAGCAGCTTGGTGAACGAGAACACTGAAGCTTTCTTT	CASSLVNENTEAFF
TRBV29-1	TRBJ2-5	TRBD2	.	TGCAGCGTTAGGGAAGCGGGAGCGCCAGGGGCCCAGTACTTC	CSVREAGAPGAQYF
TRBV7-2	TRBJ2-2	.	few	TGTGCCAGCAGCAAAACCGGGACCTTGAACACCGGGGAGCTGTTTTTT	CASSKTGTLNTGELFF
TRBV30	TRBJ2-1	TRBD2	.	TGTGCCTGGAGTTTAGCGGGAGCCCACTACAATGAGCAGTTCTTC	CAWSLAGAHYNEQFF
TRBV7-8	TRBJ2-4	.	.	TGTGCCAGCAGCTTAGCGGGAACAACCAAAAACATTCAGTACTTC	CASSLAGTTKNIQYF
TRBV5-1	TRBJ2-1	TRBD1	.	TGCGCCAGCAGCTTGAATGGACAGGGTGGTTACAATGAGCAGTTCTTC	CASSLNGQGGYNEQFF
TRBV11-2	TRBJ2-1	.	.	TGTGCCAGCAGCTTAGAAGGAGGGAGAACCTACAATGAGCAGTTCTTC	CASSLEGGRTYNEQFF
TRBV28	TRBJ2-3	.	.	TGTGCCAGCAGAAGGCAGGCCGCAGATACGCAGTATTTT	CASRRQAADTQYF
TRBV30	TRBJ2-2	TRBD2	.	TGTGCCTGGAGCGTTCTGGGGGCGGGAGGCGCCGGGGAGCTGTTTTTT	CAWSVLGAGGAGELFF
TRBV5-6	TRBJ2-3	TRBD2	.	TGTGCCAGCAGCTTGGGTCTAGCGGGACCTAGCACAGATACGCAGTATTTT	CASSLGLAGPSTDTQYF
TRBV15	TRBJ2-3	.	few	TGTGCCACCAGCAGACCATGGGATACGCAGTATTTT	CATSRPWDTQYF
TRBV13	TRBJ1-4	TRBD1	.	TGTGCCAGCAGCTTATGGGGACAGGGTCTCGAAAAACTGTTTTTT	CASSLWGQGLEKLFF
TRBV7-2	TRBJ2-7	.	few	TGTGCCAGCAGCTTATTAGGCACAGGGATGTTTGGGACCTACGAGCAGTACTTC	CASSLLGTGMFGTYEQYF
TRBV18	TRBJ1-1	.	.	TGTGCCAGCTCACCGCAGACACTGAACACTGAAGCTTTCTTT	CASSPQTLNTEAFF
TRBV29-1	TRBJ2-3	TRBD1	.	TGCAGCGACGGGACAGGGGCCACAGATACGCAGTATTTT	CSDGTGATDTQYF
TRBV30	TRBJ1-5	TRBD1	.	TGTGCCTGGAGTGTACAGGGGGGATCCAATCAGCCCCAGCATTTT	CAWSVQGGSNQPQHF
TRBV7-8	TRBJ2-1	.	.	TGTGCCAGCAGTTCCGACAGGCCGTCGTACAATGAGCAGTTCTTC	CASSSDRPSYNEQFF
TRBV5-1	TRBJ2-1	TRBD1	.	TGCGCCAGCAGCTTGGAGGGGACAGGTAGTCCCAGCTCCTACAATGAGCAGTTCTTC	CASSLEGTGSPSSYNEQFF
TRBV5-4	TRBJ2-6	TRBD1	few	TGTGCCAGCAGCCGATCCGGGACAGGGCTGGCCAACGTCCTGACTTTC	CASSRSGTGLANVLTF
TRBV27	TRBJ2-5	.	few	TGTGCCAGCAGTAGCAAAACAGGGTTGCAAGAGACCCAGTACTTC	CASSSKTGLQETQYF
TRBV30	TRBJ2-7	.	few	TGTGCCTGGAGTTCTCGGGGAAGGGGGATCATTAGCGAGCAGTACTTC	CAWSSRGRGIISEQYF
TRBV5-6	TRBJ2-1	TRBD2	few	TGTGCCAGCAGCGGGGGACTAGCATCCTACAATGAGCAGTTCTTC	CASSGGLASYNEQFF
TRBV7-8	TRBJ2-4	.	.	TGTGCCAGCAGTCCTCCTGGGTCCCAGGGCCTGGACATTCAGTACTTC	CASSPPGSQGLDIQYF
TRBV4-2	TRBJ2-1	TRBD1	few	TGTGCCAGCAGCCAAGTGTCCGGACAGGAGGACAATGAGCAGTTCTTC	CASSQVSGQEDNEQFF
TRBV29-1	TRBJ1-1	.	.	TGCAGCGCTTGCGGCCCGAACACTGAAGCTTTCTTT	CSACGPNTEAFF
TRBV5-1	TRBJ2-1	TRBD2	few	TGCGCCAGCAGATCCGGGACTAGCTTGTACGATGAGCAGTTCTTC	CASRSGTSLYDEQFF
TRBV7-6	TRBJ2-5	TRBD2	.	TGTGCCAGCAGCTTTACGGGACTATCAGGGGAGACCCAGTACTTC	CASSFTGLSGETQYF